The 26 T cell receptor beta chains given below trace back to one sample, sequenced in a study of regulatory T cells in long-lasting Graves disease (dated by TCRdb to the early 2020s). Receptors were amplified or captured by multiplex PCR. Sequencing used an Illumina HiSeq 4000. To build TCR beta libraries, CDR3 regions were amplified by Arm-PCR using iRepertoire HTBI primers. The raw public reads went through TCRdb reprocessing: fastp at Q25, MiXCR clone calling, in-frame beta chains kept. CDR3 protein duplicates are merged, each entry listing the most common genes and DNA. The sample includes roughly 490,000 distinct CDR3 sequences, with about 20% observed a single time. Around 12% of the sample is in the top ten clones. What the time point label conveys for this sample: persistent/refractory GD, antithyroid drugs over 5 years with positive TRAb. For both TCR sequencing and RNA sequencing, RNA was extracted from PBMCs using TRIzol.

Sequencing used peripheral blood mononuclear cells (PBMCs), obtained when the disease was refractory, from a patient treated with antithyroid drugs. The receptors come from a female donor with Graves disease.

The table lists this clonotype with many counts. V gene TRBV28 combines with J gene TRBJ1-2; 7 nucleotides align to TRBD1. In germline, CDR1 is MDHEN, CDR2 SYDVKM. The CDR3 loop spans 14 amino acids. After removal of 4 bases from V and 4 bases from J, the junction contained 6 bases not matched to a gene. CDR3 amino acids: CASSWTDRPYGYTF. The CDR3 bases are TGTGCCAGCAGTTGGACGGACAGGCCCTATGGCTACACCTTC.

V and J are TRBV7-2 and TRBJ2-7; tentative D call: TRBD2 (5 bases). The CDR3 loop spans 15 amino acids. Germline-derived CDR1 and CDR2 are SGHTA and FQGNSA. With 4 bases removed from V and 3 bases from J, the gap between germline ends came to 16 bases. Here the CDR3 DNA reads TGTGCCAGCAGCTCGGGCGGGCAGACCCTCTACGAGCAGTACTTC. It specifies CASSSGGQTLYEQYF.

The V gene is TRBV19, the J gene TRBJ1-5; 7 nucleotides line up with TRBD1. Germline-derived CDR1 and CDR2 are LNHDA and SQIVND (reference sequence). V lost 2 bases and J lost 4; bases outside the gene matches: 2. This CDR3 is 14 amino acids long. The CDR3 loop is CASSISQGNQPQHF. The CDR3 nucleotides are TGTGCCAGTAGTATATCACAGGGGAATCAGCCCCAGCATTTT.

The rearrangement links TRBV14 to TRBJ2-5; D call uncertain. CDR3 length equals 13 residues. CDR1 and CDR2 (germline): SGHDN, FVKESK. Trimming removed 0 bases at V and 2 bases at J, with 4 bases between. This chain's CDR3 is CASSQELQETQYF. The CDR3 DNA sequence: TGTGCCAGCAGCCAAGAGCTGCAAGAGACCCAGTACTTC.

This clonotype was seen a few times. The junction departs from the called germline gene at one end, perhaps through a read error. The CDR3 DNA reads as TGTGCCAGCAGCCCCCAAAAGGGCGTATCCTACGAGCAGTACTTC. It is translated as CASSPQKGVSYEQYF. The J gene is TRBJ2-7, the V gene TRBV5-1, with D uncertain. The CDR3 runs to 15 residues. Per germline, CDR1 SGHRS and CDR2 YFSETQ.

About this clonotype: The junction and the germline gene differ at one end; a read error may be behind it. This chain uses TRBV27 with TRBJ2-7; TRBD2 is a possible D gene (7 bases). In germline, CDR1 is MNHEY, CDR2 SMNVEV (reference sequence). The CDR3 is 14 residues long. CDR3 in DNA: TGTGCCAGCAGTTTATCTCCAGGGGACTACGGGCAGTACTTC. Protein: CASSLSPGDYGQYF.

The sample holds a few counts of this clonotype. J is TRBJ2-3 and V is TRBV5-1; unclear D gene. The CDR3 loop spans 14 amino acids. Per germline, CDR1 SGHRS and CDR2 YFSETQ. V was trimmed by 4 bases and J by 2 bases, leaving 11 bases between them. The CDR3 region is CASSPTGYTDTQYF. As DNA, the CDR3 is TGCGCCAGCAGCCCTACCGGTTACACAGATACGCAGTATTTT.

This clonotype came up many times. This rearrangement joins TRBV5-1 to TRBJ1-1; D not resolved. Trimming took 3 bases from V and 2 from J, leaving 11 bases between them. Germline V gene sequence: CDR1 SGHRS, CDR2 YFSETQ. The CDR3 loop spans 14 amino acids. CDR3 amino acids: CASSYGSDNTEAFF. In DNA form, the CDR3 reads TGCGCCAGCAGCTACGGATCCGACAACACTGAAGCTTTCTTT. The full variable domain, completed using reference TRBV5-1 and TRBJ1-1, is KAGVTQTPRYLIKTRGQQVTLSCSPISGHRSVSWYQQTPGQGLQFLFEYFSETQRNKGNFPGRFSGRQFSNSRSEMNVSTLELGDSALYLCASSYGSDNTEAFFGQGTRLTVV.

This clonotype came up a few times. V usage is TRBV6-5 and J usage is TRBJ2-1; TRBD2 aligns across 7 bases. The CDR3 covers 17 residues. Germline V CDR1 and CDR2: MNHEY, SVGAGI. The V segment lost 0 bases and the J segment 3 bases; nucleotides outside the gene matches: 8. The CDR3 DNA reads TGTGCCAGCAGTTACTCTCCCGTAGCGGGCCTCTACAATGAGCAGTTCTTC. This sequence encodes CASSYSPVAGLYNEQFF.

This clonotype was counted at least ten times. The chain has TRBV12-3 or TRBV12-4 and TRBJ2-6; D may be TRBD2 (6 bases). Trimming removed 6 bases from V and 1 base from J, with 10 bases in between. This CDR3 region has 15 residues. The CDR3 region has the DNA TGTGCCAGCAGCCCACGGGAGTCTGGGGCCAACGTCCTGACTTTC. Amino acids: CASSPRESGANVLTF.

In this sample, this clonotype turned up many times. The chain has TRBV6-1 and TRBJ1-2, with a possible D match to TRBD1 (5 bases). CDR1 and CDR2 (germline): MNHNS, SASEGT. Deletions cut 7 bases from V and 4 bases from J, with 16 bases between. CDR3 length equals 14 residues. CDR3 nucleotide sequence: TGTGCCAGCATCGGAGGGGCGCAGGGCTATGGCTACACCTTC. This translates into CASIGGAQGYGYTF.

The chain joins TRBV19 to TRBJ1-3, with D tentatively TRBD1 (6 bases). Germline values: CDR1 LNHDA, CDR2 SQIVND (reference sequence). Trimming cost V 5 bases and J 0 bases, with 17 bases left between them. The CDR3 is 17 amino acids. The DNA for the CDR3 is TGTGCCAGTAGTCTCCTACCACAGGACAGCTCTGGAAACACCATATATTTT. Protein product: CASSLLPQDSSGNTIYF.

This clonotype has a handful of counts. The chain joins TRBV28 to TRBJ2-5; 8 positions match TRBD2. J lost 4 bases, V lost 7 bases, and 11 bases had no gene match. CDR3 size: 15 residues. Germline assignment: CDR1 MDHEN and CDR2 SYDVKM. As DNA, the CDR3 is TGTGCCAGCACCCCGGGGGGGGGTGGAGGAGAGACCCAGTACTTC. This sequence encodes CASTPGGGGGETQYF. Full variable domain (missing parts from reference TRBV28 and TRBJ2-5): DVKVTQSSRYLVKRTGEKVFLECVQDMDHENMFWYRQDPGLGLRLIYFSYDVKMKEKGDIPEGYSVSREKKERFSLILESASTNQTSMYLCASTPGGGGGETQYFGPGTRLLVL.

This clonotype appeared many times. The CDR3: CASSYGETGETQYF. CDR3 sequence (DNA): TGTGCCAGCAGTTACGGAGAGACAGGCGAGACCCAGTACTTC. This chain uses TRBV6-2 or TRBV6-3 with TRBJ2-5, with D perhaps matching TRBD1 (6 bases). CDR1 and CDR2 (germline): MNHEY, SVGEGT. The CDR3 totals 14 residues. V shed 2 bases and J shed 5 bases, with 12 bases lying between them.

This clonotype has only a few counts. V usage is TRBV18 and J usage is TRBJ1-4; maybe TRBD1 (5 bases). CDR3 length equals 15 residues. V dropped 2 bases and J dropped 8 bases, with 15 bases sitting between them. From germline, CDR1 is KGHSH and CDR2 LQKENI. The CDR3 protein is CASSPVEGQGEKLFF. In nucleotides, the CDR3 is TGTGCCAGCTCACCAGTCGAGGGGCAGGGAGAAAAACTGTTTTTT.

Many counts were recorded for this clonotype. The chain couples TRBV12-3 or TRBV12-4 to TRBJ2-5; 10 bases align to TRBD2. Trimming removed 6 bases from V and 1 base from J; junction bases left unmatched: 5. This CDR3 has 15 amino acids. CDR3 DNA: TGTGCCAGCAGCCTTAGGACTAGCGGCCAAGAGACCCAGTACTTC. Its protein is CASSLRTSGQETQYF.

There are many counts of this clonotype. The rearrangement joins TRBV19 to TRBJ1-1; D is uncertain. Per germline, CDR1 LNHDA and CDR2 SQIVND (reference sequence). The CDR3 loop spans 13 amino acids. V lost 5 bases, J lost 5 bases, and 12 bases lay in between. CDR3 bases: TGTGCCAGTAGTGAGCCAGGCTGGACTGAAGCTTTCTTT. Its translation is CASSEPGWTEAFF.

The chain couples TRBV20-1 to TRBJ2-1; 8 positions agree with TRBD2. Per the germline V gene, CDR1 is DFQATT and CDR2 is SNEGSKA (reference sequence). V shed 3 bases and J 6 bases; nucleotides not matched to a gene: 4. CDR3 length: 13 amino acids. In DNA, the CDR3 is TGCAGTGCTAGTTCGGGGGGGGCCAATGAGCAGTTCTTC. Its protein product is CSASSGGANEQFF.

This clonotype showed up just once. The chain carries TRBV28 and TRBJ2-5; D may correspond to TRBD1 or TRBD2 (6 bases each). The CDR3 is made up of 13 amino acids. Germline CDR1 reads MDHEN; CDR2 reads SYDVKM. Trimming stripped 0 bases from V and 5 bases from J, with 7 bases between. The CDR3: CASSLCGGETQYF. CDR3 nucleotides: TGTGCCAGCAGTTTATGCGGGGGCGAGACCCAGTACTTC.

This clonotype has only a few counts. CDR3 protein: CASSLAPVGVAAGANVLTF. The CDR3 DNA follows: TGTGCCAGCAGCTTAGCCCCGGTGGGCGTAGCTGCTGGGGCCAACGTCCTGACTTTC. This chain uses TRBV5-5 with TRBJ2-6; no clear D gene. The CDR3 runs to 19 residues. The V and J ends lost 2 bases and 2 bases respectively, with 20 bases between them. Germline CDR1 and CDR2: SGHKS and YYEKEE (reference sequence).

This clonotype was recorded many times. This sequence joins TRBV7-3 and TRBJ2-7; D ambiguous. Per germline, CDR1 SGHTA and CDR2 FQGTGA. The ends were cut back, 5 bases at V and 4 bases at J, with 9 bases in the middle. CDR3 length equals 12 residues. The CDR3 sequence is CASSPDGYEQYF. The CDR3 region has the DNA TGTGCCAGCAGCCCGGACGGTTACGAGCAGTACTTC.

A few counts support this clonotype. The J gene is TRBJ1-1, the V gene TRBV20-1; D remains unclear. The CDR3 consists of 13 residues. The V end lost 3 bases, the J end lost 4 bases, and 12 bases lay between the germline ends. Germline lookup yields CDR1 DFQATT and CDR2 SNEGSKA (reference sequence). The CDR3 sequence is CSASGVRGTEAFF. The CDR3 DNA follows: TGCAGTGCTAGTGGGGTGCGGGGCACTGAAGCTTTCTTT.

This chain joins TRBV19 and TRBJ1-1; D not certain. CDR1 and CDR2 (germline): LNHDA, SQIVND (reference sequence). The CDR3 spans 14 residues. V was clipped by 2 bases and J by 3 bases, with 10 bases between them. The DNA for the CDR3 is TGTGCCAGTAGTATATCGGGAAGGGACACTGAAGCTTTCTTT. Its protein is CASSISGRDTEAFF.

This rearrangement joins TRBV18 to TRBJ2-7; 7 bases map to TRBD2. V shed 3 bases and J 5 bases; nucleotides not matched to a gene: 1. CDR3 size: 12 residues. The germline gives CDR1 KGHSH, CDR2 LQKENI. CDR3 sequence: CASSPGTNEQYF. The CDR3 coding sequence is TGTGCCAGCTCACCCGGGACTAACGAGCAGTACTTC.

This clonotype was seen at least ten times. The chain recombines TRBV5-1 with TRBJ1-4; tentatively, D is TRBD1 (5 bases). Trimming shortened V by 4 bases and J by 0 bases, and 16 bases separated the two germline ends. The germline V gene has CDR1 SGHRS and CDR2 YFSETQ. The CDR3 length is 17 residues. CDR3 nucleotides: TGCGCCAGCAGCCCAGACGTGCGGGGCGCAACTAATGAAAAACTGTTTTTT. Amino acids: CASSPDVRGATNEKLFF.

The table lists this clonotype with a few counts. V gene TRBV5-5 combines with J gene TRBJ2-7, with a tentative D call TRBD1 (6 bases). Germline V gene sequence: CDR1 SGHKS, CDR2 YYEKEE (reference sequence). This CDR3 comprises 14 residues. Trimming took off 2 bases at V and 3 bases at J, with 12 bases between the two ends. The CDR3 reads CASSFRDTNYEQYF. The CDR3 region has the DNA TGTGCCAGCAGCTTCCGGGACACAAACTACGAGCAGTACTTC.